The 25 T cell receptor beta chains reported below all come from one sample, sequenced in a study of Graves' ophthalmopathy and Graves' hyperthyroidism (dated by TCRdb to between 2017 and 2018). Sequencing took place on an Illumina HiSeq 2000. For repertoire sequencing, the TCR beta CDR3 regions were amplified from RNA transcripts. HTBI primers and the Qiagen OneStep RT-PCR kit were used in a first-round RT-PCR, which was followed by a second-round multiplex PCR, size selection and purification. TCRdb trimmed the raw reads at Q25, called clones with MiXCR and kept productive beta chains. Rows are unified per CDR3 protein, each entry keeping the most common DNA and genes. The sample records about 480,000 distinct CDR3 sequences, 14% of which are singletons. The ten largest clonotypes hold about a tenth of the sample. The sequenced sample consisted of blood. The receptors were gathered from a woman aged 25 to 39 with Graves' ophthalmopathy. Donor details come from another sample of the same person, matched by shared clones.

This clonotype was seen at least ten times. This chain joins TRBV27 and TRBJ2-7, with unresolved D. The V gene lost 1 base and the J gene lost 2 bases, with 12 bases spanning the gap. The CDR3 extends over 15 amino acids. CDR1 MNHEY and CDR2 SMNVEV come from the germline V gene (reference sequence). The CDR3 coding sequence is TGTGCCAGCAGTTTATGGGCTACAGCCACCTACGAGCAGTACTTC. It specifies CASSLWATATYEQYF.

With regard to this clonotype: A much larger clonotype is one base distant, so this may be a read error. The CDR3 DNA is TGTGCCAGCAGTGAAGCTGGCATGGGTGCGCAGTACTTC. This encodes CASSEAGMGAQYF. This chain links TRBV2 with TRBJ2-7, with D unclear. The germline gives CDR1 SNHLY, CDR2 FYNNEI. V was cut by 0 bases and J by 9 bases, with 12 bases left in between. CDR3 size: 13 residues.

This clonotype was found many times. The chain combines TRBV13 with TRBJ1-1; a possible D gene is TRBD1 (5 bases). V lost 7 bases, J lost 4 bases, and 19 bases lay in between. CDR3 length equals 15 residues. Germline CDR1 reads PRHDT; CDR2 reads FYEKMQ (reference sequence). The CDR3 nucleotides read TGTGCCAGCAAGAGGGGATGGAGGGACGGCACTGAAGCTTTCTTT. Amino acids: CASKRGWRDGTEAFF.

The sample holds many counts of this clonotype. This sequence joins TRBV27 and TRBJ1-2; TRBD1 agrees at 8 bases. There are 15 residues in the CDR3. Per the germline V gene, CDR1 is MNHEY and CDR2 is SMNVEV (reference sequence). Losses at the gene ends were 4 bases for V and 4 bases for J; bases not matched to a gene: 8. This CDR3 reads CASSSQGATGYGYTF. Written as DNA, the CDR3 is TGTGCCAGCAGTTCCCAGGGGGCGACTGGCTATGGCTACACCTTC.

Ten or more counts support this clonotype. The chain joins TRBV6-5 to TRBJ2-7, with 10 nucleotides matching TRBD1. This CDR3 spans 15 amino acids. Germline V gene data show CDR1 as MNHEY and CDR2 as SVGAGI. With V trimmed by 5 bases and J by 4 bases, 8 bases remained unmatched. CDR3: CASSRDGQGGYEQYF. The CDR3 nucleotides read TGTGCCAGCAGTCGAGACGGACAGGGGGGTTACGAGCAGTACTTC.

This clonotype was recorded many times. The chain combines TRBV12-3 or TRBV12-4 with TRBJ2-5; 7 bases align to TRBD1. With 1 base clipped from V and 5 bases from J, the junction kept 7 bases outside the gene matches. This CDR3 comprises 15 residues. CDR3 region: CASSLVGRGSETQYF. The CDR3 region has the DNA TGTGCCAGCAGTTTAGTCGGCAGGGGGAGTGAGACCCAGTACTTC.

Ten or more counts support this clonotype. The chain employs TRBV29-1 and TRBJ2-7; 8 bases map to TRBD2. The CDR3 spans 13 residues. V dropped 2 bases and J dropped 5; count of bases not matched to a gene: 5. Per germline, CDR1 SQVTM and CDR2 ANQGSEA. The CDR3 DNA reads TGCAGCGTTGAATTGGGCGGGGGGAACGAGCAGTACTTC. It translates to CSVELGGGNEQYF.

The genes are TRBV19 and TRBJ1-6; TRBD1 is a possible D gene (6 bases). V was cut by 2 bases and J by 7 bases, with 12 bases left in between. The CDR3 has 15 amino acids. CDR1 LNHDA and CDR2 SQIVND come from the germline V gene (reference sequence). The CDR3 coding sequence is TGTGCCAGTAGTATAATGAAGGGGGGAAATTCACCCCTCCACTTT. This codes for CASSIMKGGNSPLHF.

The J gene is TRBJ2-7, the V gene TRBV6-2 or TRBV6-3, with 10 bases aligning to TRBD2. With 4 bases clipped from V and 8 bases from J, the junction kept 8 bases outside the gene matches. The CDR3 loop spans 14 amino acids. CDR1 is MNHEY, CDR2 SVGEGT, per germline. The CDR3 is CASSSSGGARQQYF. The CDR3 DNA follows: TGTGCCAGCAGTTCAAGCGGGGGGGCAAGGCAGCAGTACTTC.

Concerning this clonotype itself: In this CDR3 the conserved last residue, phenylalanine or tryptophan, is missing, so a read error is likely. The limits of the CDR3 on the DNA are not certain, so only TCRdb's listed CDR3 is given. V gene TRBV6-1 combines with J gene TRBJ1-2; TRBD1 is taken as the D call from the table, unchecked against the DNA. The CDR3 has 13 amino acids, counting both end residues. CDR1 MNHNS and CDR2 SASEGT come from the germline V gene. CDR3 amino acids: CASRGTGGEGCTV.

This chain joins TRBV30 and TRBJ1-2, with D perhaps TRBD1 (6 bases). The CDR3 has 15 amino acids. The V end was cut by 2 bases, the J end by 4 bases, with 17 bases between. Germline V CDR1 and CDR2: GTSNPN, SVGIG (reference sequence). The CDR3 loop reads CAWSRIGGAGYGYTF. The CDR3 region has the DNA TGTGCCTGGAGTAGAATTGGGGGCGCGGGCTATGGCTACACCTTC.

This clonotype was picked up a small number of times. V and J are TRBV12-3 or TRBV12-4 and TRBJ2-6; possibly TRBD1 for D (5 bases). The germline V and J ends were trimmed by 4 bases and 4 bases, with 8 bases remaining between them. CDR3 size: 14 residues. This CDR3 is CASSSGWGANVLTF. The DNA of the CDR3 is TGTGCCAGCAGTTCAGGGTGGGGGGCCAACGTCCTGACTTTC.

In its sample, this clonotype was seen many times. The chain is built from TRBV10-3 and TRBJ2-7; the match to TRBD1 covers 8 bases. J was trimmed by 3 bases and V by 10 bases; bases with no gene match: 8. Per germline, CDR1 ENHRY and CDR2 SYGVKD. This CDR3 has 13 amino acids. The CDR3 sequence: CASSGQGFYEQYF. In DNA form, the CDR3 reads TGTGCCAGTAGCGGACAGGGTTTCTACGAGCAGTACTTC.

The sample holds many counts of this clonotype. The chain has TRBV12-3 or TRBV12-4 and TRBJ2-7; TRBD2 aligns across 7 bases. CDR3 size: 14 residues. V was clipped by 6 bases and J by 3 bases; unmatched bases: 8. CDR3 protein: CASRWGGEDYEQYF. In DNA, the CDR3 is TGTGCCAGCAGGTGGGGAGGGGAAGACTACGAGCAGTACTTC.

This clonotype occurred a few times. Being one base from a much bigger clone, this may be a read error. This chain connects TRBV7-9 to TRBJ2-5, with D possibly TRBD1 on 6 matching bases. This CDR3 has 16 amino acids. CDR1 SEHNR and CDR2 FQNEAQ come from the germline V gene (reference sequence). The CDR3 protein is CASSLSLGAVRETKYF. The CDR3, as DNA: TGTGCCAGCAGCTTAAGTTTGGGGGCTGTGAGAGAGACCAAGTACTTC.

This clonotype was counted at least ten times. This rearrangement joins TRBV7-9 to TRBJ1-1; 8 nucleotides match TRBD1. CDR3 length equals 14 residues. Trimming cost V 2 bases and J 4 bases; bases outside gene matches: 3. The germline gives CDR1 SEHNR, CDR2 FQNEAQ (reference sequence). This CDR3 reads CASSLQGASTEAFF. The CDR3 region has the DNA TGTGCCAGCAGCTTACAGGGGGCGAGCACTGAAGCTTTCTTT.

This clonotype was seen many times. This chain links TRBV12-3 or TRBV12-4 with TRBJ1-2; 7 nucleotides line up with TRBD1. The CDR3 sequence is 13 residues long. V lost 4 bases, J lost 2 bases, and 1 base stayed unmatched. CDR3 sequence (DNA): TGTGCCAGCAGTTGGGACAGAAACTATGGCTACACCTTC. It yields the protein CASSWDRNYGYTF.

The gene calls are TRBV19 and TRBJ1-2; TRBD1 is a possible D gene (6 bases). V was trimmed by 3 bases and J by 1 base, leaving 6 bases between them. The CDR3 loop spans 13 amino acids. Germline CDR1 is LNHDA and CDR2 is SQIVND (reference sequence). The CDR3 DNA reads TGTGCCAGTAGTATGGGACATAACTATGGCTACACCTTC. It translates to CASSMGHNYGYTF.

CDR3 protein: CASRPGTSGIKETQYF. The CDR3 DNA follows: TGTGCCAGCAGACCGGGGACTAGCGGGATAAAAGAGACCCAGTACTTC. The genes are TRBV12-3 or TRBV12-4 and TRBJ2-5; TRBD2 matches at 13 bases. Trimming removed 6 bases from V and 3 bases from J; junction bases left unmatched: 7. CDR3 length: 16 amino acids.

The V gene is TRBV6-1, the J gene TRBJ1-5; 8 nucleotides match TRBD1. Germline V gene lookup returns CDR1 MNHNS and CDR2 SASEGT. This CDR3 has 16 residues. J lost 6 bases, V lost 4 bases, and 11 bases had no gene match. The CDR3: CASSAGAGGASQPQHF. The CDR3 DNA reads TGTGCCAGCAGTGCGGGAGCAGGGGGCGCGAGTCAGCCCCAGCATTTT.

This clonotype was seen at least ten times. CDR3 protein: CSAGPGTGDSPLHF. The CDR3 region has the DNA TGCAGTGCTGGACCCGGGACAGGGGATTCACCCCTCCACTTT. The V gene is TRBV20-1, the J gene TRBJ1-6, with 10 bases identical to TRBD1. Per the germline V gene, CDR1 is DFQATT and CDR2 is SNEGSKA (reference sequence). V dropped 5 bases and J dropped 8; count of bases not matched to a gene: 6. The CDR3 is 14 amino acids.

At least ten counts were recorded for this clonotype. V and J are TRBV28 and TRBJ2-7; the D gene is possibly TRBD1 (5 bases). Trimming pared 5 bases from V and 2 bases from J, leaving 13 bases between. Germline CDR1 MDHEN, CDR2 SYDVKM. The length of the CDR3 is 14 residues. The DNA for the CDR3 is TGTGCCAGCAGTCGCAGGGTGGCCCCCTACGAGCAGTACTTC. Translation gives CASSRRVAPYEQYF.

The gene calls are TRBV15 and TRBJ2-4; D gene unclear. V was clipped by 0 bases and J by 5 bases, with 2 bases between them. Per the germline V gene, CDR1 is LNHNV and CDR2 is YYDKDF (reference sequence). The CDR3 is 12 amino acids. The CDR3 DNA follows: TGTGCCACCAGCAGAGACGAAAACATTCAGTACTTC. This gives the protein CATSRDENIQYF.

This clonotype was observed many times. The genes are TRBV4-1 and TRBJ1-1; maybe TRBD1 (5 bases). This CDR3 has 16 residues. The V end lost 0 bases, the J end lost 1 base, and 12 bases lay between the germline ends. Germline V gene lookup returns CDR1 MGHRA and CDR2 YSYEKL. In DNA form, the CDR3 reads TGCGCCAGCAGCCAAGAAGCTGTGGGGCCGAACACTGAAGCTTTCTTT. Its protein is CASSQEAVGPNTEAFF.

This clonotype was recorded many times. The rearrangement joins TRBV20-1 to TRBJ1-1; TRBD1 is a possible D gene (6 bases). This CDR3 is built from 16 residues. Germline CDR1 DFQATT, CDR2 SNEGSKA (reference sequence). Trimming took 0 bases from V and 3 from J, leaving 17 bases between them. The DNA of the CDR3 is TGCAGTGCTAGAGATCTCCTGCGGGGGCGTGACACTGAAGCTTTCTTT. As protein: CSARDLLRGRDTEAFF.